What follows describes a single T cell receptor (beta chain). Its matching antigen is unknown. The sample originates from a study of cytomegalovirus exposure and HLA in healthy donors. Study information: From about 170 million T cells, an earlier analysis saw around 120 million unique TCR beta sequences. Of around 400 genotyped donors, roughly 76% grouped in the Caucasian-associated ancestry cluster.

Study-wide points: Across donors, most TCRs were seen rarely, yet some public ones were widespread. Fewer N-insertions than the approximately 700-donor mean were reportedly shown by an Asian-associated ancestry cluster in a later analysis.

CDR1 and CDR2 from the germline V gene are LGHNA and YSLEER. V shed 0 bases and J 6 bases; nucleotides not matched to a gene: 10. The length of the CDR3 is 16 residues. This PCR relied on a set of 60 Vbeta primers and 13 Jbeta primers. Method: immunoSEQ multiplex PCR; TCRdb's copy keeps in-frame clones and lacks some. The data hold 80,000 to 130,000 clones, with approximately 80% observed a single time. This clonotype was obtained from a woman between 18 and 29 years old in good health and CMV-seronegative. The sequenced sample consisted of PBMCs. The V call is TRBV4-3, the J call TRBJ2-7; TRBD2 agrees at 8 bases. CDR3 DNA: TGCGCCAGCAGCCAAGACGGTCTAGCGGGCATGGGCGAGCAGTACTTC. Encoded protein: CASSQDGLAGMGEQYF.